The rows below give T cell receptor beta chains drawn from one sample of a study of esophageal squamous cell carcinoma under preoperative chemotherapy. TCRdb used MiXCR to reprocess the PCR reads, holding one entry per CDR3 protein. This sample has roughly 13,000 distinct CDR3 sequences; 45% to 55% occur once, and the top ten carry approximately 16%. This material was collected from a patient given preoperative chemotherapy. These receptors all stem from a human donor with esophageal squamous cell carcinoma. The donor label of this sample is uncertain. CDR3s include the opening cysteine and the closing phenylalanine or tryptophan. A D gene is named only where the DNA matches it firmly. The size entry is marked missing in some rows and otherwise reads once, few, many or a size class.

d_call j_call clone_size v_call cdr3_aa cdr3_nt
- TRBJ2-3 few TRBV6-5 CASSSDRILSTDTQYF TGTGCCAGCAGTTCCGATAGGATATTAAGCACAGATACGCAGTATTTT
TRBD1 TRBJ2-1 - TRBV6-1 CASSVQGPNEQFF TGTGCCAGCAGCGTACAGGGGCCGAATGAGCAGTTCTTC
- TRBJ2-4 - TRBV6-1 CASTGEEWAEVDTQYF TGTGCCAGCACGGGGGAGGAGTGGGCTGAGGTGGATACGCAGTATTTC
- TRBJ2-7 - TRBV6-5 CASSYLRGVRADTQYF TGTGCCAGCAGTTACCTTAGGGGGGTGCGCGCAGATACGCAGTACTTC
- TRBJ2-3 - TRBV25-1 CASEGAGEGFYTQYF TGTGCCAGCGAAGGAGCAGGGGAGGGTTTCTATACGCAGTATTTT
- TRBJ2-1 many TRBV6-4 CASGRGAYNEQFF TGTGCCAGCGGGAGAGGGGCCTACAATGAGCAGTTCTTC
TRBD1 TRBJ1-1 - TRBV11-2 CASSSGTGIRAFF TGTGCCAGCAGCTCCGGGACAGGGATACGAGCTTTCTTT
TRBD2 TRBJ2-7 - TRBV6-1 CASSPIDSGRGEQYF TGTGCCAGCAGTCCCATTGATAGCGGGAGGGGGGAGCAGTACTTC
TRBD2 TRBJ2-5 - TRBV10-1 CAGSGGRGQDTQYF TGCGCCGGCAGCGGGGGACGAGGCCAAGATACCCAGTATTTC
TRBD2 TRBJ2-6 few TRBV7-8 CASSLPGLDLSGANVLTF TGTGCCAGCAGCTTACCGGGACTAGATTTATCTGGGGCCAACGTCCTGACTTTC